This T cell receptor (beta chain) was identified during a study of cytomegalovirus exposure and HLA in healthy donors. Study-wide results and caveats: The authors later linked a missense DCLRE1C variant to TCR beta V- and J-gene trimming.

Per germline, CDR1 SEHNR and CDR2 FQNEAQ (reference sequence). The CDR3 extends over 16 amino acids. Trimming took 5 bases from V and 3 from J, leaving 19 bases between them. For this clone: Its target is not known.

It was with 60 Vbeta and 13 Jbeta primers that the PCR ran. Produced via immunoSEQ multiplex PCR; TCRdb's table is partial and in-frame only. Of some 120,000 clones listed, 75% are singletons. Sequenced sample: PBMCs. The clonotype was recovered from a woman aged 18-30 years in good health and CMV-seronegative. The chain joins TRBV7-9 to TRBJ1-1; D perhaps matches TRBD1 (6 bases). The CDR3 region has the DNA TGTGCCAGCAGCCCCGTGGGGGGGGCAAGGGACACTGAAGCTTTCTTT. Its translation is CASSPVGGARDTEAFF.